This T cell receptor (beta chain) is drawn from a study of cytomegalovirus exposure and HLA in healthy donors (dated by TCRdb to about 2017). Regarding the study in general: According to an earlier analysis of 550 to 700 of the donors, some 170 million T cells yielded some 110 million unique TCR beta sequences and about 300 Gb of sequence data. Among almost 400 genotyped donors of the cohort, an average of approximately 240,000 unique TCR beta nucleotide sequences were sequenced per donor, around a sixth of them non-productive. The T cell repertoires of several hundred subjects were profiled by immunosequencing and related to cytomegalovirus serostatus. A later genetic analysis took genome-wide SNP genotypes for 398 of the 666 donors and used that subset as a discovery cohort. High-throughput TCR immunosequencing, statistical association of individual TCRs with disease status, and machine learning were combined to predict cytomegalovirus infection status. The aim of the study was to test whether cataloging public T cell receptors could identify signatures of past pathogen exposure. Along with the 666-subject first cohort, a separate validation cohort of over a hundred different subjects was used. Among the approximately 400 genotyped donors, approximately 76% belonged to the genetic ancestry cluster associated with self-reported Caucasian donors. An earlier analysis of about 600 of the donors used high-throughput TCR beta sequencing to judge whether each TCR beta V gene segment behaved as functional or pseudogenic. Four or five DR-DQ haplotypes were handled as single units for association and clustering, since linkage in the cohort was strong. Typing coverage differed by locus: A, B, C, DRB1 and DQB1 were typed in roughly 620-640 donors, DQA1 in roughly 510, DPA1 in 600 to 610, and DPB1 in roughly 470. Donor age, sex, ethnicity and CMV serostatus were compiled alongside the repertoire data. HLA typing included class I and class II loci at four-digit resolution. All discovery cohort repertoires had been generated on a single sequencing platform. An early release that covered some 640 HLA-typed donors contained around 330 gigabases of sequencing data and tens of millions of unique TCR sequences. Rather than using new phenotypic data, the later analysis identified candidate immune exposures from TCR beta sequences and from how often those sequences occurred across donors. To study patterns of TCR occurrence, a later analysis re-analyzed previously published TCR beta repertoires from 666 donors and added high-resolution HLA genotyping. Summary of the overall study and its limitations: Because HLA typing was unavailable for some donors at each locus, only the typed subset was used in association tests. In both the original and validation cohorts, the classifier was reported to diagnose cytomegalovirus status with high specificity and sensitivity. According to a later genetic analysis, donors in an Asian-associated ancestry cluster had fewer N-insertions in productive TCRs than the roughly 660-donor mean. Assigning TCR associations to individual alleles was difficult when HLA alleles, especially DR and DQ, strongly co-occurred. In a later analysis, most CMV-associated TCR beta chains were found to appear HLA-restricted, with HLA associations seemingly driven largely by CMV exposure. The sequencing pipeline was judged likely to have produced a cluster of highly shared sequence variants as a technical artifact. Most TCR sequences were observed very rarely across donors, whereas some public TCRs were present in many individuals. Correlated functional status among segregating V segments might reflect linkage disequilibrium, but an unknown experimental factor could not be ruled out. Sequencing depth was assumed to be roughly uniform across donors in the presence/absence analyses, though that assumption may not hold. Immune exposure information for the cohort was limited to CMV serostatus. The study listed around 160 TCR beta chains as associated with cytomegalovirus. Compared with equally common non-associated chains, HLA-associated TCR beta chains in a later analysis were more clonally expanded and had lower generation probabilities. A later analysis reported that several top co-occurrence clusters appeared linked to parvovirus B19, influenza, CMV and Epstein-Barr virus. A further reported finding was that TCR beta sequences accurately predicted the HLA-A and HLA-B alleles for most subjects in the first cohort. An earlier analysis of 450 to 750 of the donors showed that most TCR beta V segments appeared in productive rearrangements either about 90% or about 30% of the time, which broadly matched IMGT annotations. A later analysis found that TCR association rates varied across HLA loci, with DRB1 alleles showing the most associated TCRs and HLA-C alleles the fewest. In a later genetic analysis, a missense DCLRE1C variant was associated with V-gene and J-gene trimming of TCR beta chains, and the association was replicated in an independent cohort. Because counts were too low, about 17 rarely observed V segments, including chromosome 9 orphons, were excluded from the earlier analysis of roughly 580 of the donors. A later analysis associated 15,000 or so TCR beta sequences with specific HLA alleles at a false discovery rate of 0.05. Three of the identified cytomegalovirus-associated TCR beta chains were confirmed in vitro to be specific for cytomegalovirus antigens. According to the authors, the approach could potentially be generalized to other disease states and immunological phenotypes. Because the 87-base-pair reads could not distinguish some IMGT-functional V segments, including TRBV6-2 and TRBV6-3, those segments were excluded. This cohort had only TCR beta chains sequenced, and the lack of alpha or paired-chain data limited which features could be detected.

The cohort was made up of around 720 healthy bone marrow donors. At the time of sampling, every cohort member was nominally healthy, though immune exposures that went unrecorded were likely present. The donor tested CMV seropositive, placing the donor among the 250 to 350 seropositive members of the cohort. Each donor provided a peripheral blood sample, and peripheral blood mononuclear cells were used for TCR beta sequencing. The Qiagen DNeasy Blood Extraction Kit was used to extract genomic DNA from the blood cell samples. V was cut back by 0 bases and J by 0 bases, leaving a gap of 15 bases between them. The germline V gene encodes CDR1 MGHRA and CDR2 YSYEKL. From the cysteine through the phenylalanine, the CDR3 covers 18 amino acids. The entry retains the CDR3 DNA only, 54 bases that are in frame from base 1. The method was the immunoSEQ multiplex PCR assay. For the multiplex PCR, a mixture combining 60 forward primers for TCR Vbeta segments and 13 reverse primers for TCR Jbeta segments was used. A multiplex PCR assay on genomic DNA amplified the CDR3 region of rearranged TCR beta genes. Amplified TCR beta libraries were sequenced as 87-base-pair reads on the Illumina HiSeq System. In the original analysis: A later analysis tallied around 80 million unique TCR beta chains across the 700 or so repertoires, and approximately 12 million of those chains were shared by two or more donors. A nearest-neighbor algorithm error-corrected the raw reads and collapsed the reads into unique sequences, merging closely related sequences to remove PCR and sequencing errors. CDR3 sequences were aligned to IMGT reference sequences to assign V, D and J gene segments. Each retained sequence needed at least a six-nucleotide match to both a V gene segment and a J gene segment. Rearrangements were called productive when the CDR3 lacked stop codons and stayed in frame with V and J; all others were non-productive. CDR3 was defined by IMGT convention, running from the second conserved V-encoded cysteine to the conserved J-encoded phenylalanine. Sequences without an unambiguous match to a single V gene segment were excluded from the earlier analysis of 587 of the donors. In an earlier analysis of around 590 of the donors, a V segment was called functional when productive rearrangements were above 56.7%, and segregating when the standard deviation between donors exceeded 5%. To diagnose cytomegalovirus status from the catalog of TCR beta chain sequences, a statistical classification framework was built. A later analysis assigned V and J genes by comparing TCR nucleotide sequences with IMGT/GENE-DB human TR gene sequences. A later analysis assigned CDR3 sequences and most-parsimonious VDJ recombination scenarios with the TCRdist pipeline. In a later analysis, each TCR beta chain was defined by its CDR3 amino acid sequence together with its V-gene family, and reads without a unique V-gene family were excluded. A later analysis removed roughly 590 highly shared, low-generation-probability nucleotide sequences to deal with suspected cross-contamination and a sequencing artifact. In a later analysis, a clonal expansion index was calculated for each public chain from normalized within-repertoire ranks of inferred template counts. A later analysis computed generation probabilities with a VDJ recombination model fitted to out-of-frame rearrangements, and checked the results against IGoR. In a later analysis, TCR-TCR, TCR-HLA and TCR-CMV co-occurrence was scored with hypergeometric tests, and a repertoire-size bias correction was applied to TCR pairs. To estimate false discovery rates, a later analysis permuted the HLA or CMV assignments 20 times. In a later analysis, co-occurring TCRs were grouped using DBSCAN, with TCRdist sequence similarity added in when clustering inside HLA-allele-positive subsets. For co-occurrence clustering, repertoires with fewer than 30,000 or more than 120,000 public chains were excluded, along with four or five repertoires with anomalous nucleotide sharing. The clones in this table, taken by TCRdb from immuneACCESS, are in-frame only. Not every clone is retained; where verified, under half of the shortfall comes from an unresolved V gene, and the cause of the rest is unknown. That table is the source of V, J and clone size, and D and trimming were worked out from the DNA. This sample is represented by around 250,000 clones; approximately 80% of them were singletons. Together, the top ten hold 8% of the sample.

About this clone itself: Its target antigen remains unknown. Base qualities are not provided; no much larger clone lies one nucleotide away.

What was sequenced was PBMCs. The chain is encoded by TRBV4-1 joined to TRBJ2-4; the D region possibly corresponds to TRBD2 (6 bases align). The clonotype comes from an older woman in good health and CMV-seropositive. The CDR3 amino acid sequence is: CASSQDPGSSIAKNIQYF. The nucleotide sequence is TGCGCCAGCAGCCAAGATCCCGGGAGTTCCATAGCCAAAAACATTCAGTACTTC.